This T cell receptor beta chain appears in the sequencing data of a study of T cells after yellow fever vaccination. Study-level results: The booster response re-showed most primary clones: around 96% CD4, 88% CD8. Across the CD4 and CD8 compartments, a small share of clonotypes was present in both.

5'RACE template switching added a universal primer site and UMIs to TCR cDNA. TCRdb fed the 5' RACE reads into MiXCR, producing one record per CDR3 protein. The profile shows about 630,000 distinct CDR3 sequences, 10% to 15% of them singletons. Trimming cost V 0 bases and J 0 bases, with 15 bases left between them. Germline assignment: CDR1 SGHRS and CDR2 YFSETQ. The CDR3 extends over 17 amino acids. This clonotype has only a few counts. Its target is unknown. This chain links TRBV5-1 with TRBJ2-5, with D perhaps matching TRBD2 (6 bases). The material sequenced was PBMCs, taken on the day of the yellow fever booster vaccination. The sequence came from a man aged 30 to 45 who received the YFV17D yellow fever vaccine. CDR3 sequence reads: CASSLAEGQQYQETQYF. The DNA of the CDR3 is TGCGCCAGCAGCTTGGCGGAGGGGCAGCAGTACCAAGAGACCCAGTACTTC.